This T cell receptor (beta chain) originates from a study of shared clonotypes between healthy human individuals. Profiling relied on immunoSEQ multiplex PCR, and the TCRdb table lists in-frame clones only, not all of them. This repertoire shows about 490,000 clones, over 70% found once; its top ten account for more than 9.5%. Study-wide results and limits: Since donors were few, the genetic and exposure-history diversity represented was limited.

This clone was seen once. Its antigen is not identified. CDR3 size: 12 residues. Germline CDR1 reads SNHLY; CDR2 reads FYNNEI. V was pared by 1 base and J by 7 bases, with 8 bases between. The sequence was obtained from a woman aged 40 to 55 in good health. Some clones in this sample may be carry-over from other donors' samples. The gene calls are TRBV2 and TRBJ2-7; D perhaps matches TRBD2 (5 bases). The sample consisted of PBMCs. CDR3 in DNA: TGTGCCAGCAGTGAAGGGCGGAGGGAGCAGTACTTC. Its protein product is CASSEGRREQYF. Using reference TRBV2 and TRBJ2-7 for the parts outside the CDR3, the full variable domain is EPEVTQTPSHQVTQMGQEVILRCVPISNHLYFYWYRQILGQKVEFLVSFYNNEISEKSEIFDDQFSVERPDGSNFTLKIRSTKLEDSAMYFCASSEGRREQYFGPGTRLTVT.